Presented here are 7 T cell receptor beta chains from one specimen sequenced in a study of cytomegalovirus exposure and HLA in healthy donors. Researchers ran the PCR with 60 Vbeta and 13 Jbeta primers. Profiling relied on immunoSEQ multiplex PCR, and the TCRdb table lists in-frame clones only, not all of them. The sample lists about 81,000 clones, 77% occurring once. Sequencing was carried out using PBMCs. The receptors stem from a middle-aged man in good health and CMV-seropositive.

This chain connects TRBV5-8 to TRBJ2-1; 7 bases fit TRBD2. CDR1 is SGHTS, CDR2 YDEGEE, per germline. The CDR3 consists of 16 residues. The junction had 15 bases not matched to a gene; V was cut back by 5 bases and J by 7 bases. Written as DNA, the CDR3 is TGTGCCAGCAGTAAGAGGATGGGGGGGTATACAAATGAGCAGTTCTTC. It encodes CASSKRMGGYTNEQFF.

This clone occurred once. The chain is built from TRBV5-1 and TRBJ2-5; the D is unclear. The J call is doubtful: the DNA matches TRBJ2-7 better. CDR1 and CDR2 (germline): SGHRS, YFSETQ. This CDR3 has 13 amino acids. The CDR3: CASSLGPSPEQYF. The CDR3 DNA reads as TGCGCCAGCAGCTTGGGTCCCTCCCCCGAGCAGTACTTC.

This clone was seen once. The chain combines TRBV7-6 with TRBJ2-7; no firm D call. This CDR3 contains 13 residues. Per the germline V gene, CDR1 is SGHVS and CDR2 is FNYEAQ. V was pared by 0 bases and J by 0 bases, with 3 bases between. The CDR3 loop reads CASSLASSYEQYF. The CDR3 DNA reads as TGTGCCAGCAGCTTAGCCAGCTCCTACGAGCAGTACTTC.

The chain recombines TRBV7-9 with TRBJ2-3; D is unclear. The length of the CDR3 is 14 residues. Trimming stripped 5 bases from V and 6 bases from J, with 15 bases between. Germline values: CDR1 SEHNR, CDR2 FQNEAQ (reference sequence). DNA for the CDR3: TGTGCCAGCAGCAGGAGCGCCGGGTGGGATACGCAGTATTTT. Its translation: CASSRSAGWDTQYF. Full variable domain (missing parts from reference TRBV7-9 and TRBJ2-3): DTGVSQNPRHKITKRGQNVTFRCDPISEHNRLYWYRQTLGQGPEFLTYFQNEAQLEKSRLLSDRFSAERPKGSFSTLEIQRTEQGDSAMYLCASSRSAGWDTQYFGPGTRLTVL.

Comments on this clone: The junction departs from the called germline gene at one end, perhaps through a read error. This chain links TRBV7-9 with TRBJ2-6, with TRBD1 matching 9 bases. The CDR3 sequence is 15 residues long. CDR1 is SEHNR and CDR2 is FQNEAQ in the germline V gene (reference sequence). CDR3 residues: CASSGTGTGANGLTF. As DNA, the CDR3 is TGTGCCAGCAGCGGGACAGGGACTGGGGCCAACGGCCTGACTTTC.

The genes are TRBV27 and TRBJ2-3; TRBD2 matches at 7 bases. V trimming: 3 bases; J trimming: 5 bases; junction bases outside the gene matches: 11. Germline CDR1 is MNHEY and CDR2 is SMNVEV (reference sequence). The CDR3 length is 16 residues. CDR3 residues: CASSFLAGEKGDTQYF. For the CDR3, the DNA is TGTGCCAGCAGTTTTCTTGCGGGAGAAAAGGGAGATACGCAGTATTTT.

The V call is TRBV7-3, the J call TRBJ2-1, with D maybe TRBD2 (5 bases). The V gene's germline CDR1 is SGHTA and CDR2 FQGTGA. CDR3 length: 18 residues. Deletions cut 5 bases from V and 5 bases from J, with 25 bases between. DNA of the CDR3: TGTGCCAGCAGCCCACGAGGGCGACCCTCCACCTACAACAATGAGCAGTTCTTC. Translation: CASSPRGRPSTYNNEQFF.